These 23 T cell receptor beta chains share one sample of origin, sequenced in a study of blood T cell repertoires in COVID-19. The data were produced by immunoSEQ multiplex PCR, yet TCRdb's version contains in-frame clones alone and is incomplete. The sample holds about 210,000 clones; roughly 86% are singletons and the top ten take approximately 1.5%. Material: peripheral blood. The receptor set was obtained from a man aged 18-30 years with active or convalescent COVID-19.

This sequence joins TRBV11-1 and TRBJ2-1, with 10 bases fitting TRBD2. The CDR3 totals 16 residues. V was clipped by 5 bases and J by 4 bases; unmatched bases: 8. Per the germline V gene, CDR1 is SGHAT and CDR2 is FQDESV (reference sequence). CDR3 bases: TGTGCCAGCAGCCGCGCTGCTAGCGGGAGATACAATGAGCAGTTCTTC. It codes for CASSRAASGRYNEQFF.

This clone showed up just once. The V and J genes are TRBV9 and TRBJ1-2; D not certain. Germline CDR1 SGDLS, CDR2 YYNGEE. The ends were cut back, 3 bases at V and 6 bases at J, with 9 bases in the middle. The CDR3 extends over 12 amino acids. The CDR3 here is CASSANGDGYTF. CDR3 in DNA: TGTGCCAGCAGCGCCAACGGGGATGGCTACACCTTC.

This chain links TRBV30 with TRBJ1-1; unclear D gene. V lost 4 bases and J 0 bases, leaving 9 bases between the germline ends. The CDR3 totals 13 residues. Germline assignment: CDR1 GTSNPN and CDR2 SVGIG (reference sequence). The CDR3 loop reads CAWMAAVNTEAFF. CDR3 nucleotides: TGTGCCTGGATGGCGGCGGTGAACACTGAAGCTTTCTTT.

The DNA for the CDR3 is TGTGCCAGCAGTACACCGGGACAGAGACGCCACTCCTACGAGCAGTACTTC. Translating it yields CASSTPGQRRHSYEQYF. The chain is built from TRBV28 and TRBJ2-7; 7 bases line up with TRBD1. The CDR3 has 17 amino acids. Per the germline V gene, CDR1 is MDHEN and CDR2 is SYDVKM. Trimming at V came to 5 bases and at J to 0 bases, leaving 13 bases not matched to a gene.

The genes are TRBV19 and TRBJ1-1, with D hard to call. Germline V gene sequence: CDR1 LNHDA, CDR2 SQIVND (reference sequence). V dropped 9 bases and J dropped 1 base, with 9 bases sitting between them. The CDR3 consists of 12 residues. CDR3 loop: CASHRTNTEAFF. The CDR3 DNA reads TGTGCCAGCCACAGAACGAACACTGAAGCTTTCTTT.

The V and J genes are TRBV5-4 and TRBJ2-1; weak D call: TRBD2 (6 bases). The ends were cut back, 6 bases at V and 2 bases at J, with 21 bases in the middle. Germline V gene data show CDR1 as SGHNT and CDR2 as YYREEE (reference sequence). The CDR3 totals 17 residues. CDR3 DNA sequence: TGTGCCAGCAACATACTCGCAGGGACTGCCCCCTACAATGAGCAGTTCTTC. Its protein product is CASNILAGTAPYNEQFF.

This sequence joins TRBV7-3 and TRBJ2-2; D unclear. The CDR3 length is 14 residues. Germline CDR1 SGHTA, CDR2 FQGTGA. The V end lost 1 base, the J end lost 4 bases, and 7 bases lay between the germline ends. CDR3 region: CASSLISGTGELFF. The DNA of the CDR3 is TGTGCCAGCAGCTTAATCTCCGGCACCGGGGAGCTGTTTTTT.

The chain uses TRBV9 and TRBJ2-5; 7 nucleotides match TRBD2. This CDR3 contains 14 residues. The germline gives CDR1 SGDLS, CDR2 YYNGEE. Losses at the gene ends were 7 bases for V and 3 bases for J; bases not matched to a gene: 9. CDR3 region: CASSPGGRKETQYF. The DNA for the CDR3 is TGTGCCAGCTCCCCCGGGGGGAGGAAAGAGACCCAGTACTTC. The full variable domain, completed using reference TRBV9 and TRBJ2-5, is DSGVTQTPKHLITATGQRVTLRCSPRSGDLSVYWYQQSLDQGLQFLIQYYNGEERAKGNILERFSAQQFPDLHSELNLSSLELGDSALYFCASSPGGRKETQYFGPGTRLLVL.

The rearrangement links TRBV19 to TRBJ1-5; D is undetermined. The CDR3 extends over 12 amino acids. Germline-derived CDR1 and CDR2 are LNHDA and SQIVND (reference sequence). V was pared by 9 bases and J by 3 bases, with 9 bases between. The CDR3 loop reads CASNSYNQPQHF. The CDR3 bases are TGTGCCAGCAACAGCTACAATCAGCCCCAGCATTTT.

This chain joins TRBV5-1 and TRBJ2-1, with D tentatively TRBD2 (6 bases). CDR3 length: 14 amino acids. Germline values: CDR1 SGHRS, CDR2 YFSETQ. V shed 0 bases and J shed 7 bases, with 11 bases lying between them. The CDR3 loop reads CASSLEGGRNEQFF. The CDR3 DNA sequence: TGCGCCAGCAGCTTGGAGGGAGGCAGGAATGAGCAGTTCTTC.

This chain connects TRBV5-1 to TRBJ2-5; a possible D gene is TRBD1 (5 bases). The CDR3 runs 15 residues. The V end lost 2 bases, the J end lost 2 bases, and 13 bases lay between the germline ends. The germline V gene has CDR1 SGHRS and CDR2 YFSETQ. As DNA, the CDR3 is TGCGCCAGCAGCTTCGGGCAGGGCCGGCAAGAGACCCAGTACTTC. Translating it yields CASSFGQGRQETQYF. Full variable domain (remainder filled in from reference TRBV5-1 and TRBJ2-5): KAGVTQTPRYLIKTRGQQVTLSCSPISGHRSVSWYQQTPGQGLQFLFEYFSETQRNKGNFPGRFSGRQFSNSRSEMNVSTLELGDSALYLCASSFGQGRQETQYFGPGTRLLVL.

This chain connects TRBV15 to TRBJ1-2; tentatively, D is TRBD1 (6 bases). The V gene lost 0 bases and the J gene lost 3 bases, with 11 bases spanning the gap. The length of the CDR3 is 15 residues. Germline V gene data show CDR1 as LNHNV and CDR2 as YYDKDF (reference sequence). The DNA for the CDR3 is TGTGCCACCAGCAGAGAATGGGGGCTGGACTATGGCTACACCTTC. Its translation: CATSREWGLDYGYTF.

The V call is TRBV10-3, the J call TRBJ2-7; D unresolved. CDR3 size: 14 residues. Germline-derived CDR1 and CDR2 are ENHRY and SYGVKD. Trimming stripped 2 bases from V and 0 bases from J, with 8 bases between. CDR3 nucleotides: TGTGCCATCAGTGAGCAAACAAGCTCCTACGAGCAGTACTTC. Its translation: CAISEQTSSYEQYF.

The chain couples TRBV7-9 to TRBJ2-1; 13 bases match TRBD2. V lost 2 bases and J lost 4; bases outside the gene matches: 8. Per the germline V gene, CDR1 is SEHNR and CDR2 is FQNEAQ (reference sequence). This CDR3 comprises 18 residues. CDR3 in amino acids: CASSLSGLAGVTYNEQFF. As DNA, the CDR3 is TGTGCCAGCAGCTTAAGTGGACTAGCGGGGGTTACGTACAATGAGCAGTTCTTC.

The chain carries TRBV29-1 and TRBJ2-2, with D perhaps matching TRBD2 (6 bases). Germline V gene data show CDR1 as SQVTM and CDR2 as ANQGSEA. The CDR3 totals 14 residues. Trimming took off 4 bases at V and 6 bases at J, with 15 bases between the two ends. CDR3 residues: CSVGLIGGAGELFF. CDR3 in DNA: TGCAGCGTTGGCCTTATAGGAGGGGCCGGGGAGCTGTTTTTT.

J is TRBJ2-5 and V is TRBV4-1; no clear D. Trimming pared 0 bases from V and 5 bases from J, leaving 10 bases between. CDR1 and CDR2 (germline): MGHRA, YSYEKL. The CDR3 is 14 amino acids. CDR3 in DNA: TGCGCCAGCAGCCAAGACCTCCCCGCGGAGACCCAGTACTTC. This codes for CASSQDLPAETQYF.

CDR3 coding DNA: TGTGCCATCAGTGAATCCCAACCGGGGACTATCTACGAGCAGTACTTC. This gives the protein CAISESQPGTIYEQYF. The chain carries TRBV10-3 and TRBJ2-7; 7 bases are shared with TRBD2. The germline CDR1 and CDR2 sequences are ENHRY and SYGVKD. This CDR3 is built from 16 residues. Trimming at V came to 3 bases and at J to 3 bases, leaving 11 bases not matched to a gene.

The chain combines TRBV7-9 with TRBJ1-1, with D hard to call. Germline CDR1 is SEHNR and CDR2 is FQNEAQ (reference sequence). The V gene lost 7 bases and the J gene lost 1 base, with 13 bases spanning the gap. The length of the CDR3 is 14 residues. CDR3 DNA: TGTGCCAGCACCTGGTATACGGGGAACACTGAAGCTTTCTTT. Amino acids: CASTWYTGNTEAFF. Complete variable domain (other parts from reference TRBV7-9 and TRBJ1-1): DTGVSQNPRHKITKRGQNVTFRCDPISEHNRLYWYRQTLGQGPEFLTYFQNEAQLEKSRLLSDRFSAERPKGSFSTLEIQRTEQGDSAMYLCASTWYTGNTEAFFGQGTRLTVV.

The CDR3 reads CASSWSGSSYNEQFF. The CDR3 region has the DNA TGTGCCAGCAGCTGGAGCGGGAGCTCCTACAATGAGCAGTTCTTC. The chain recombines TRBV7-3 with TRBJ2-1; 8 bases are shared with TRBD2. Germline V CDR1 and CDR2: SGHTA, FQGTGA. This CDR3 contains 15 residues. The junction had 2 bases not matched to a gene; V was cut back by 4 bases and J by 0 bases.

The chain employs TRBV4-1 and TRBJ2-1, with no clear D. This CDR3 has 13 residues. Germline V lookup: CDR1 MGHRA, CDR2 YSYEKL. V lost 4 bases and J 8 bases, leaving 12 bases between the germline ends. The CDR3 reads CASSLDSSDEQFF. The CDR3, as DNA: TGCGCCAGCAGCCTGGATAGCTCGGATGAGCAGTTCTTC.

This clone was seen more than once but under ten times. The chain couples TRBV5-8 to TRBJ1-4; 8 bases fit TRBD1. This CDR3 spans 15 amino acids. Germline V gene sequence: CDR1 SGHTS, CDR2 YDEGEE. J lost 1 base, V lost 4 bases, and 3 bases had no gene match. The CDR3 DNA is TGTGCCAGCAGCGGAGGACAGGGAACTAATGAAAAACTGTTTTTT. Protein product: CASSGGQGTNEKLFF.

The gene calls are TRBV7-9 and TRBJ1-2; D is uncertain. CDR1 is SEHNR and CDR2 is FQNEAQ in the germline V gene (reference sequence). V was trimmed by 3 bases and J by 4 bases, leaving 12 bases between them. The CDR3 has 14 amino acids. The CDR3 DNA is TGTGCCAGCAGCTTCCCACAGACGGTCTATGGCTACACCTTC. This translates into CASSFPQTVYGYTF.

This clone was observed a handful of times. The chain combines TRBV7-9 with TRBJ1-1; a weak D match, TRBD1 (5 bases). The CDR3 extends over 14 amino acids. Germline V lookup: CDR1 SEHNR, CDR2 FQNEAQ (reference sequence). The V gene lost 3 bases and the J gene lost 1 base, with 9 bases spanning the gap. The CDR3 DNA sequence: TGTGCCAGCAGCTTGCAGGGCGCGAACACTGAAGCTTTCTTT. The encoded protein is CASSLQGANTEAFF.